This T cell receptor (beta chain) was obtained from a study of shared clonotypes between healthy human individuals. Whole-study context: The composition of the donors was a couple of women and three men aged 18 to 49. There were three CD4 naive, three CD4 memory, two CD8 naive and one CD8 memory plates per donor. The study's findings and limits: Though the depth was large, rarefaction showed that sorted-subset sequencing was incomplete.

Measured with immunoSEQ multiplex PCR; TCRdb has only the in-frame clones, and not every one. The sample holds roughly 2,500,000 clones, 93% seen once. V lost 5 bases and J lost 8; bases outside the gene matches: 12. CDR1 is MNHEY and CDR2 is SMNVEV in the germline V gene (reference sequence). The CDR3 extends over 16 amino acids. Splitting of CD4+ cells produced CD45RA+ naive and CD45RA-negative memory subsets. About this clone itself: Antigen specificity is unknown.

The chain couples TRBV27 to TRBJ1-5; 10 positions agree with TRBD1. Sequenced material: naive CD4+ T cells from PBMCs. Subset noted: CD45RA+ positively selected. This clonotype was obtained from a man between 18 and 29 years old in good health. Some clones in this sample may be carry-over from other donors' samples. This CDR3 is CASSPRSGTGAKPQHF. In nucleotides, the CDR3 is TGTGCCAGCAGTCCACGATCCGGGACAGGGGCAAAGCCCCAGCATTTT.